Listed below are T cell receptor beta chains from one sample, sequenced in a study of CD8+ T cells in alopecia areata. The method was immunoSEQ multiplex PCR; TCRdb's version includes in-frame clones alone and lacks a portion of them. Among roughly 190,000 clones listed, about three fifths were seen once. The sequences come from CD4+ T cells sorted from blood, collected at week 4, from a patient treated with tofacitinib. Receptors were obtained from a human donor with alopecia areata. The conserved cysteine and the conserved F or W are not part of the CDR3 here. Fields, in order: V gene, J gene, D gene, CDR3 length, CDR3 protein. The D gene is left open where the match is weak.

>TRBV15|TRBJ2-1|NA|15
ATSKRSGSLRGNEQF
>TRBV6-1|TRBJ2-1|NA|15
ASTQATGLSRSNEQF
>TRBV5-1|TRBJ2-5|NA|14
ASSLEGGAVQETQY
>TRBV11-2|TRBJ2-3|TRBD2|14
ASSPTGLAGAGTQY
>TRBV19|TRBJ1-5|NA|13
ASSSRAEENQPQH
>TRBV29-1|TRBJ2-7|NA|10
SVGGGLYEQY
>TRBV4-1|TRBJ2-5|NA|12
ASSQEAGIGTQY
>TRBV5-1|TRBJ2-2|TRBD2|14
ASSLRTSGATGELF
>TRBV9|TRBJ2-1|NA|11
ASSVGPLNEQF
>TRBV30|TRBJ2-1|TRBD2|13
AWRASGRALNEQF
>TRBV28|TRBJ1-5|NA|13
ASSLLQGLNQPQH
>TRBV7-8|TRBJ2-5|NA|10
ASSRVQETQY
>TRBV7-3|TRBJ2-2|NA|12
ASSLYLNTGELF
>TRBV29-1|TRBJ2-3|TRBD1|12
SVGRGGVTDTQY
>TRBV7-9|TRBJ2-7|NA|12
ASSLKAREYEQY
>TRBV30|TRBJ1-1|NA|11
AWSVKGGAEAF
>TRBV10-3|TRBJ2-1|TRBD2|13
AISPGSSGSNEQF
>TRBV12-5|TRBJ2-7|NA|10
ASGYSSYEQY
>TRBV13|TRBJ2-1|NA|13
ASSYRDPSYNEQF
>TRBV4-1|TRBJ2-4|TRBD2|15
ASSQDQWGTSGNIQY
>TRBV15|TRBJ2-7|NA|15
ATSRDGSEDPGNEQY
>TRBV4-3|TRBJ1-2|NA|12
ASSQEQGLHGYT
>TRBV30|TRBJ2-7|NA|9
AWSGGGEQY
>TRBV5-6|TRBJ2-5|NA|11
ASSFSGAETQY
>TRBV7-2|TRBJ2-1|TRBD2|13
ASSLRAGGLNEQF
>TRBV4-3|TRBJ2-1|TRBD2|16
ASSQDPLAVSSYNEQF
>TRBV29-1|TRBJ1-2|NA|12
SVDRVGANYGYT
>TRBV30|TRBJ1-2|NA|11
ALTTGLNYGYT
>TRBV30|TRBJ1-2|NA|11
AWSGGPRNGYT
>TRBV28|TRBJ2-7|TRBD1|13
AIHSSGTGKYEQY
>TRBV18|TRBJ1-1|TRBD1|13
ASSPMTGARGEAF
>TRBV7-2|TRBJ2-3|TRBD2|15
ASSLLWSGSGADTQY
>TRBV25-1|TRBJ2-7|NA|13
ASSDPGTKDNEQY
>TRBV4-1|TRBJ1-2|TRBD1|17
ASSQETRDRVPRNYGYT
>TRBV7-2|TRBJ1-5|TRBD1|13
ASSLTGQNNQPQH
>TRBV29-1|TRBJ2-7|NA|11
STGTGDPLVQY
>TRBV30|TRBJ2-3|NA|12
AWLIRGRADTQY
>TRBV6-5|TRBJ2-7|NA|12
ASSGAGGSYEQY
>TRBV5-1|TRBJ2-2|NA|16
ASSLALGGGPNTGELF
>TRBV7-3|TRBJ2-2|TRBD1|12
ASSRDSPTGELF
>TRBV9|TRBJ2-1|NA|13
ASSVGQDSLNEQF
>TRBV29-1|TRBJ1-5|NA|10
SVGQGNQPQH
>TRBV10-2|TRBJ2-7|TRBD2|12
ASTSGRALYEQY
>TRBV6-1|TRBJ2-5|TRBD2|14
ASSEAIAGGGETQY
>TRBV28|TRBJ1-2|NA|11
ASFFGPNYGYT
>TRBV2|TRBJ1-1|NA|11
ASSEEQGTEAF
>TRBV7-2|TRBJ2-7|NA|13
ASSSGWGYYYEQY
>TRBV4-2|TRBJ2-5|TRBD2|15
ASSQGRTSGTRETQY
>TRBV29-1|TRBJ1-3|NA|10
SVETAGNTIY
>TRBV28|TRBJ2-7|NA|10
ASSFLGNEQY
>TRBV7-9|TRBJ2-5|NA|13
ASSSAPTLQETQY
>TRBV28|TRBJ2-1|TRBD2|14
ASSLGTRFSGRAEF
>TRBV6-5|TRBJ2-1|NA|14
ASSYSRGAVGNEQF
>TRBV5-1|TRBJ2-3|NA|14
ASSFGGALFTDTQY
>TRBV19|TRBJ2-7|TRBD1|11
ASSIRQGYEQY